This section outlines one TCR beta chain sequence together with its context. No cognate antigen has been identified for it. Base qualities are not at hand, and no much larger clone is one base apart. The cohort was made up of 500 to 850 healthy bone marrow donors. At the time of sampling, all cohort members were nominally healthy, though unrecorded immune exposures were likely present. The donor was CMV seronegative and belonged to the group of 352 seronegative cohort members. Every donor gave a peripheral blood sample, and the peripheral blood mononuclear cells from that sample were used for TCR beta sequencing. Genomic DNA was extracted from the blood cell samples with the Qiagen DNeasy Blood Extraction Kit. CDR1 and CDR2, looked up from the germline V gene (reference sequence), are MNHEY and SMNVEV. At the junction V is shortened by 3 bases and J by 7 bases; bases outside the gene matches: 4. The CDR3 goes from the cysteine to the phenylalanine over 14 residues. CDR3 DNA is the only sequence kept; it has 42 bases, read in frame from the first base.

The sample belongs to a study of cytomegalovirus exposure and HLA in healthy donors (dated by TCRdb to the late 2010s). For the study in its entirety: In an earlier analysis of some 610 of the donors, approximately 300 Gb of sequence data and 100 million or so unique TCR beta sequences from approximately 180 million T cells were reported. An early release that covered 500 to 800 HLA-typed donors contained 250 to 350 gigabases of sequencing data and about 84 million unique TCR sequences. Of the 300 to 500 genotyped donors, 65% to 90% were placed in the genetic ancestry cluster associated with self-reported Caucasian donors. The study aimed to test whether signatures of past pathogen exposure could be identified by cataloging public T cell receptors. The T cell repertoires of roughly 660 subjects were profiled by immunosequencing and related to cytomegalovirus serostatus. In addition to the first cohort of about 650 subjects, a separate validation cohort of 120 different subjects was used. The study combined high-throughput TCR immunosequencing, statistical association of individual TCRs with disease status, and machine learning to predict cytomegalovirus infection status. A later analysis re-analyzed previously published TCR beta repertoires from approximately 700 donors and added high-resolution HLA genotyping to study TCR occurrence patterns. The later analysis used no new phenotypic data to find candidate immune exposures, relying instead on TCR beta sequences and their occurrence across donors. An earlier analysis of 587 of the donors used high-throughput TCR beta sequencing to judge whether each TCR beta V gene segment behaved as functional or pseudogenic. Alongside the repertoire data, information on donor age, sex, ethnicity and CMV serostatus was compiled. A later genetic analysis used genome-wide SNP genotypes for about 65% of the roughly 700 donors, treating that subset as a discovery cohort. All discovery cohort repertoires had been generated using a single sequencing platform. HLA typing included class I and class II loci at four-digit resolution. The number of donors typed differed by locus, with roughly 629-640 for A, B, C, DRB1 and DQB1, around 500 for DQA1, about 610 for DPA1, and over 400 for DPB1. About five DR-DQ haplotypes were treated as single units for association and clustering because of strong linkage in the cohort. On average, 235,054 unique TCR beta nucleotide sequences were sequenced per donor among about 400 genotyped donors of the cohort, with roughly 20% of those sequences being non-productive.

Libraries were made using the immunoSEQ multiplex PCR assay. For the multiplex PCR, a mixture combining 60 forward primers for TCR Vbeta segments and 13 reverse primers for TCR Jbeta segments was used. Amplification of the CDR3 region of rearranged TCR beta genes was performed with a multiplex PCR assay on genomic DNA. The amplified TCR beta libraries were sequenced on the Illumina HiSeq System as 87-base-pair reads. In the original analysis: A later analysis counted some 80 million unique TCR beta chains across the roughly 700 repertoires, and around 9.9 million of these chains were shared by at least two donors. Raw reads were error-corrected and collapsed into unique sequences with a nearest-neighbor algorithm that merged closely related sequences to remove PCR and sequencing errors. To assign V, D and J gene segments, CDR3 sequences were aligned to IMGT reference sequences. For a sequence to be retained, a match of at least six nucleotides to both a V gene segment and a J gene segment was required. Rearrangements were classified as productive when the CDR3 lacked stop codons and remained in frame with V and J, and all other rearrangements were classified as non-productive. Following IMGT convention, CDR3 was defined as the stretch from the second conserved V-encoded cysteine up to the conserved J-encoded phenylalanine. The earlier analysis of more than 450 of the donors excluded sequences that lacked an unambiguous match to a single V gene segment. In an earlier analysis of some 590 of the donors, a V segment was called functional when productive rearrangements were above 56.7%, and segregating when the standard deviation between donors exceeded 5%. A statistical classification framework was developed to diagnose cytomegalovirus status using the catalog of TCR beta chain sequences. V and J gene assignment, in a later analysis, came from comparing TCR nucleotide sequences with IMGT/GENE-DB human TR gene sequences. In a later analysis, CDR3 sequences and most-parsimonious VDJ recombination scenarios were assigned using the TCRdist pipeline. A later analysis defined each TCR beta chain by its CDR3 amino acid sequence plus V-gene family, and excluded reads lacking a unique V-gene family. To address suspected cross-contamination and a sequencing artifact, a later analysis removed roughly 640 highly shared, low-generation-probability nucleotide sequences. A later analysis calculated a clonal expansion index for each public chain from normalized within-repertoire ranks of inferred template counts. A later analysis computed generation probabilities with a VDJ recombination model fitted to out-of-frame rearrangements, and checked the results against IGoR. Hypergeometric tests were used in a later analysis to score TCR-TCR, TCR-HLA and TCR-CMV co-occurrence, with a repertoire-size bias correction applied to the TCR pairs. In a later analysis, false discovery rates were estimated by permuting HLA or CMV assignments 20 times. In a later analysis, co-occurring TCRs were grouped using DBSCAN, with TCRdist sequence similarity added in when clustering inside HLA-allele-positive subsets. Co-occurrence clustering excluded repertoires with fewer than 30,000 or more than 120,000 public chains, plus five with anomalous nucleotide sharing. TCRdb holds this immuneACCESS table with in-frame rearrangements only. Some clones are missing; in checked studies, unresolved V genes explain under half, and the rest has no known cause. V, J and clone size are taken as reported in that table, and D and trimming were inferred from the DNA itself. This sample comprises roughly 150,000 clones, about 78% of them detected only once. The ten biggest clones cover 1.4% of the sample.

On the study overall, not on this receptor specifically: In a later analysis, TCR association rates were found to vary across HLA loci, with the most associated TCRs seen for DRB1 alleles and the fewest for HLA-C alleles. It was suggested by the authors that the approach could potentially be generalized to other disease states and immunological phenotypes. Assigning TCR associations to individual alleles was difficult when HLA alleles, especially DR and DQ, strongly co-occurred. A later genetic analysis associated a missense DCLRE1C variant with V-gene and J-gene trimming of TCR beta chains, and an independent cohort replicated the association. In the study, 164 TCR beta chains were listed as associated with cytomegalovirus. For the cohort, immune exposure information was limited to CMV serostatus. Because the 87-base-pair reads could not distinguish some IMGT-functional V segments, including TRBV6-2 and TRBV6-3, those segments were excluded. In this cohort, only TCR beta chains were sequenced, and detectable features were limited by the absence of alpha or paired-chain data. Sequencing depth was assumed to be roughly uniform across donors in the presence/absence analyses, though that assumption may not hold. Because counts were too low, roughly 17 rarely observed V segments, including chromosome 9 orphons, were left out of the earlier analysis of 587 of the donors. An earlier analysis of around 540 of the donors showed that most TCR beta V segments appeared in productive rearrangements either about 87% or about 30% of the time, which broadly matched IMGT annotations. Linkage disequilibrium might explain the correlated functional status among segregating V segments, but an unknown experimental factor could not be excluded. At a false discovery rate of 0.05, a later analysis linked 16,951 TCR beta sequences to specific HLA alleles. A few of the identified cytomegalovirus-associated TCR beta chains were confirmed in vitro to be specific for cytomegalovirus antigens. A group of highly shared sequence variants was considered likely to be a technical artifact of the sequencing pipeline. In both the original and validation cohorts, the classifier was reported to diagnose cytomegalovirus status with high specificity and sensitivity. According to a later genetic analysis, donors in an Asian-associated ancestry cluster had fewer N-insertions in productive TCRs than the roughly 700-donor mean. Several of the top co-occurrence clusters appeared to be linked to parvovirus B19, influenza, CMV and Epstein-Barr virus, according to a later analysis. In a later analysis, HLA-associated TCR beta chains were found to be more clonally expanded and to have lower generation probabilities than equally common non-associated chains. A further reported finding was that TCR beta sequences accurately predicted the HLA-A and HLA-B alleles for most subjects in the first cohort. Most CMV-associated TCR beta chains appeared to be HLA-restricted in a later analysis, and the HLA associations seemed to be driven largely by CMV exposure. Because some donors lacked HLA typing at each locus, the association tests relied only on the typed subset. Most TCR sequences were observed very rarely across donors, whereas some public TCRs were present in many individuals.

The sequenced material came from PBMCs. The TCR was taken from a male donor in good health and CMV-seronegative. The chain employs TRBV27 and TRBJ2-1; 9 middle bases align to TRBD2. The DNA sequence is TGTGCCAGCAGTTTTTCGGGACTAGCTAATGAGCAGTTCTTC. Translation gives CASSFSGLANEQFF.